This passage covers 32 T cell receptor beta chains from one sample sequenced in a study of Ad26.COV2.S vaccination and SARS-CoV-2 variants. Only in-frame clones appear in the TCRdb table, and some are missing; sequencing was by immunoSEQ multiplex PCR. This table has about 680,000 clones, around 90% appearing once. Documented treatment: around 19 received Ad26.COV2.S at low or high dose, single or two shots; several received placebo; per-sample allocation not given. Repertoires come from day 63 after the first vaccine or placebo injection. Here the sequenced sample was peripheral blood, taken in a trial of Ad26.COV2.S vaccine versus placebo. The receptor set was obtained from a person aged 18-65 years who received the Ad26.COV2.S COVID-19 vaccine or a placebo.

The genes are TRBV18 and TRBJ1-4, with TRBD1 as a possible D gene (6 bases). Trimming shortened V by 8 bases and J by 7 bases, and 14 bases separated the two germline ends. The germline CDR1 and CDR2 sequences are KGHSH and LQKENI. The length of the CDR3 is 13 residues. DNA for the CDR3: TGTGCCAGCACCAGGGGATTCCTTGAAAAACTGTTTTTT. Its translation is CASTRGFLEKLFF.

The rearrangement links TRBV7-2 to TRBJ2-7; 8 bases agree with TRBD2. V shed 3 bases and J 0 bases; nucleotides not matched to a gene: 4. This CDR3 comprises 15 residues. In germline, CDR1 is SGHTA, CDR2 FQGNSA. CDR3 loop: CASSFLSGASYEQYF. CDR3 DNA: TGTGCCAGCAGCTTCCTTAGCGGGGCCTCCTACGAGCAGTACTTC.

V gene TRBV10-3 combines with J gene TRBJ2-2; 11 nucleotides line up with TRBD2. Germline V gene data show CDR1 as ENHRY and CDR2 as SYGVKD. The CDR3 has 16 amino acids. J gave up 4 bases and V 5 bases, and 6 bases lay outside the gene matches. CDR3 residues: CAISLLAGGSTGELFF. The CDR3 nucleotides read TGTGCCATCAGTCTTTTAGCGGGAGGGAGCACCGGGGAGCTGTTTTTT.

The rearrangement uses TRBV10-3 and TRBJ2-3; 7 bases agree with TRBD2. Trimming at V came to 7 bases and at J to 6 bases, leaving 10 bases not matched to a gene. This CDR3 region has 14 residues. CDR1 is ENHRY and CDR2 is SYGVKD in the germline V gene. The DNA for the CDR3 is TGTGCCATCACCAAGGCGGGAGCGGCGGATACGCAGTATTTT. Translating gives CAITKAGAADTQYF.

This chain links TRBV10-1 with TRBJ2-2; no firm D call. V lost 3 bases and J lost 2, with 4 bases in between. The germline V gene has CDR1 WNHNN and CDR2 SYGVQD (reference sequence). The CDR3 is 13 residues long. The DNA for the CDR3 is TGCGCCAGCAGTGAACGCAACACCGGGGAGCTGTTTTTT. This translates into CASSERNTGELFF.

The chain combines TRBV27 with TRBJ2-7; the D gene is possibly TRBD1 (6 bases). The CDR3 spans 16 residues. V lost 0 bases and J 9 bases, leaving 21 bases between the germline ends. The germline CDR1 and CDR2 sequences are MNHEY and SMNVEV (reference sequence). The CDR3 nucleotides are TGTGCCAGCAGTTTATCTCGGGACGGGACAAAGATCGGGCAGTACTTC. Encoded protein: CASSLSRDGTKIGQYF.

The gene calls are TRBV30 and TRBJ2-5; TRBD1 is a possible D gene (5 bases). V dropped 0 bases and J dropped 0 bases, with 8 bases sitting between them. Per the germline V gene, CDR1 is GTSNPN and CDR2 is SVGIG (reference sequence). The CDR3 extends over 14 amino acids. The chain's CDR3 is CAWSVRRDQETQYF. DNA of the CDR3: TGTGCCTGGAGTGTTCGCAGGGACCAAGAGACCCAGTACTTC.

The gene calls are TRBV6-1 and TRBJ1-6, with a weak D call TRBD1 (5 bases). Germline assignment: CDR1 MNHNS and CDR2 SASEGT. With 3 bases removed from V and 3 bases from J, the gap between germline ends came to 15 bases. The CDR3 is 17 residues long. The CDR3 DNA is TGTGCCAGCAGTGACCTCGGGGCTGCCCTCTATAATTCACCCCTCCACTTT. It codes for CASSDLGAALYNSPLHF.

This clone has a handful of counts. The chain couples TRBV18 to TRBJ2-7; weak D call: TRBD1 (6 bases). The germline gives CDR1 KGHSH, CDR2 LQKENI. CDR3 length: 15 amino acids. The V end was cut by 5 bases, the J end by 3 bases, with 17 bases between. The CDR3 DNA reads TGTGCCAGCTCAGCACTCAGGGGCGCACACTACGAGCAGTACTTC. This translates into CASSALRGAHYEQYF.

This clone was seen only a few times. The rearrangement joins TRBV12-5 to TRBJ2-5, with 7 bases that match TRBD2. Germline V gene data show CDR1 as LGHNT and CDR2 as FRNRAP. V gave up 1 base and J gave up 6 bases; unmatched junction bases: 23. The CDR3 is 20 residues long. CDR3 residues: CASGLALLPVFGTSDKTQYF. In nucleotides, the CDR3 is TGTGCTAGTGGTTTGGCTTTATTGCCCGTATTCGGAACTAGCGATAAGACCCAGTACTTC.

DNA of the CDR3: TGTGCCAGCAGTGGGGCAGGGGGTCGGGAGACCCAGTACTTC. This translates into CASSGAGGRETQYF. V and J are TRBV25-1 and TRBJ2-5; 7 nucleotides agree with TRBD1. CDR1 and CDR2 from the germline V gene are MGHDK and SYGVNS. Trimming took 4 bases from V and 5 from J; bases not matched to a gene: 7. This CDR3 is built from 14 residues. Supplemented by reference TRBV25-1 and TRBJ2-5, the full variable domain reads EADIYQTPRYLVIGTGKKITLECSQTMGHDKMYWYQQDPGMELHLIHYSYGVNSTEKGDLSSESTVSRIRTEHFPLTLESARPSHTSQYLCASSGAGGRETQYFGPGTRLLVL.

This sequence joins TRBV2 and TRBJ1-5, with D uncertain. Per the germline V gene, CDR1 is SNHLY and CDR2 is FYNNEI. This CDR3 is built from 12 residues. V was pared by 7 bases and J by 0 bases, with 4 bases between. Here the CDR3 reads CASMGSNQPQHF. The CDR3 DNA sequence: TGTGCCAGCATGGGTAGCAATCAGCCCCAGCATTTT.

On this clone itself: This sample also contains other DNA sequences that code for the same CDR3. This chain joins TRBV3-1 (or the pseudogene TRBV3-2) and TRBJ2-2; no firm D call. The V gene lost 1 base and the J gene lost 8 bases, with 2 bases spanning the gap. The CDR3 is made up of 11 amino acids. The germline V gene encodes CDR1 LGHDT and CDR2 YNNKEL (reference sequence). The CDR3 sequence: CASSQGGELFF. The CDR3 nucleotides read TGTGCCAGCAGCCAAGGGGGGGAGCTGTTTTTT.

This chain joins TRBV4-1 and TRBJ2-1, with 8 positions matching TRBD2. Germline loops: CDR1 MGHRA, CDR2 YSYEKL. Losses at the gene ends were 0 bases for V and 6 bases for J; bases not matched to a gene: 7. The CDR3 extends over 16 amino acids. The CDR3 spells CASSQEGGTSSNEQFF. The DNA for the CDR3 is TGCGCCAGCAGCCAAGAGGGGGGGACTAGTTCCAATGAGCAGTTCTTC.

V and J are TRBV3-1 (or the pseudogene TRBV3-2) and TRBJ1-1; TRBD1 matches at 10 bases. The CDR3 covers 16 residues. Germline CDR1 reads LGHDT; CDR2 reads YNNKEL (reference sequence). Losses at the gene ends were 3 bases for V and 4 bases for J; bases not matched to a gene: 8. Written as DNA, the CDR3 is TGTGCCAGCAGCCATCATCCGGGACAGGGGATCACTGAAGCTTTCTTT. Residues: CASSHHPGQGITEAFF.

The rearrangement links TRBV6-6 to TRBJ2-5, with D perhaps TRBD1 or TRBD2 (6 bases each). The CDR3 extends over 14 amino acids. Germline V lookup: CDR1 MNHNY, CDR2 SVGAGI (reference sequence). Trimming cost V 2 bases and J 4 bases, with 11 bases left between them. The CDR3 loop reads CASSYEGGGETQYF. CDR3 DNA sequence: TGTGCCAGCAGTTACGAGGGGGGAGGAGAGACCCAGTACTTC.

This clone was detected only once. V usage is TRBV5-1 and J usage is TRBJ1-3, with D perhaps TRBD1 (6 bases). Germline V gene data show CDR1 as SGHRS and CDR2 as YFSETQ. The CDR3 has 14 residues. The ends were cut back, 4 bases at V and 1 base at J, with 9 bases in the middle. The CDR3 DNA is TGCGCCAGCAGCAATACAGGGTCTGGAAACACCATATATTTT. Its protein product is CASSNTGSGNTIYF.

This chain connects TRBV18 to TRBJ2-7; no clear D gene. The CDR3 is 13 amino acids. Germline V gene data show CDR1 as KGHSH and CDR2 as LQKENI. Trimming pared 3 bases from V and 2 bases from J, leaving 8 bases between. CDR3 in DNA: TGTGCCAGCTCACCGTCGGCAACCTACGAGCAGTACTTC. It yields the protein CASSPSATYEQYF.

This sequence joins TRBV7-9 and TRBJ2-5, with a possible D match to TRBD2 (6 bases). This CDR3 region has 15 residues. Trimming removed 4 bases from V and 1 base from J, with 13 bases in between. The V gene's germline CDR1 is SEHNR and CDR2 FQNEAQ (reference sequence). The CDR3 sequence is CASSSQEGLQETQYF. In DNA form, the CDR3 reads TGTGCCAGCAGCTCCCAAGAGGGACTCCAAGAGACCCAGTACTTC.

This clone appeared a single time. V is TRBV5-8 and J is TRBJ1-1; 8 bases fit TRBD1. V lost 4 bases to trimming and J lost 5 bases; unmatched junction nucleotides: 10. The CDR3 loop spans 15 amino acids. Germline V gene data show CDR1 as SGHTS and CDR2 as YDEGEE. The CDR3 coding sequence is TGTGCCAGCAGCCTCGGACAGGGTTGGGATACTGAAGCTTTCTTT. Translated, it gives CASSLGQGWDTEAFF.

The rearrangement links TRBV5-6 to TRBJ1-5; a possible D gene is TRBD1 (6 bases). Trimming removed 1 base from V and 5 bases from J, with 13 bases in between. CDR3 size: 15 residues. CDR1 and CDR2 from the germline V gene are SGHDT and YYEEEE. The CDR3 here is CASSLLGGADQPQHF. DNA of the CDR3: TGTGCCAGCAGCTTGTTGGGGGGGGCGGATCAGCCCCAGCATTTT.

The chain links TRBV2 to TRBJ2-7; no clear D gene. CDR3 length: 12 amino acids. Per germline, CDR1 SNHLY and CDR2 FYNNEI. V was cut by 1 base and J by 7 bases, with 8 bases left in between. The CDR3 protein is CASSEGVVEQYF. In DNA, the CDR3 is TGTGCCAGCAGTGAAGGGGTAGTTGAGCAGTACTTC.

The chain employs TRBV5-3 and TRBJ2-3, with 11 bases identical to TRBD2. TRBV5-3 is filed as an ORF, its function uncertain. V was clipped by 4 bases and J by 1 base; unmatched bases: 14. The CDR3 has 19 amino acids. The CDR3 here is CARSGTTSGSIGGTDTQYF. CDR3 sequence (DNA): TGTGCCAGAAGCGGAACCACTAGCGGGAGTATTGGGGGCACAGATACGCAGTATTTT.

The chain carries TRBV3-1 (or the pseudogene TRBV3-2) and TRBJ2-5; a possible D gene is TRBD1 (5 bases). This CDR3 has 11 amino acids. The germline V gene encodes CDR1 LGHDT and CDR2 YNNKEL (reference sequence). V dropped 7 bases and J dropped 4 bases, with 7 bases sitting between them. The CDR3 loop reads CASTRAETQYF. CDR3 bases: TGTGCCAGCACCAGGGCAGAGACCCAGTACTTC.

Regarding this clone: Other DNA sequences in this sample translate to the same CDR3. This rearrangement joins TRBV18 to TRBJ2-5; possible D gene TRBD1, 6 bases. Germline values: CDR1 KGHSH, CDR2 LQKENI. The germline V and J ends were trimmed by 3 bases and 5 bases, with 7 bases remaining between them. The CDR3 loop spans 12 amino acids. CDR3 sequence (DNA): TGTGCCAGCTCACCTCAGGGGGAGACCCAGTACTTC. This translates into CASSPQGETQYF.

Turning to this clone: Other DNA sequences from this sample encode an identical CDR3 as well. The CDR3 sequence is CASSIRDGSYEQYF. DNA of the CDR3: TGTGCCAGTAGTATCCGGGACGGAAGTTACGAGCAGTACTTC. The rearrangement uses TRBV19 and TRBJ2-7, with D perhaps being TRBD1 or TRBD2 (5 bases each). This CDR3 region has 14 residues. The ends were cut back, 3 bases at V and 4 bases at J, with 13 bases in the middle. Germline V gene lookup returns CDR1 LNHDA and CDR2 SQIVND (reference sequence).

The chain joins TRBV6-5 to TRBJ2-7; 7 bases match TRBD1. J lost 2 bases, V lost 6 bases, and 4 bases had no gene match. Germline V CDR1 and CDR2: MNHEY, SVGAGI. This CDR3 is built from 13 residues. The CDR3 sequence is CASRPGQTYEQYF. CDR3 in DNA: TGTGCCAGCAGGCCGGGACAGACCTACGAGCAGTACTTC.

This sequence joins TRBV5-5 and TRBJ1-4; 12 bases fit TRBD1. This CDR3 has 14 residues. V gave up 2 bases and J gave up 8 bases; unmatched junction bases: 1. Germline assignment: CDR1 SGHKS and CDR2 YYEKEE (reference sequence). The CDR3 loop is CASSFGTGGEKLFF. CDR3 coding DNA: TGTGCCAGCAGCTTCGGGACAGGGGGCGAAAAACTGTTTTTT.

The chain is built from TRBV27 and TRBJ2-6; D uncertain. V was shortened by 5 bases and J by 0 bases, with 11 bases between the two germline ends. CDR1 and CDR2 (germline): MNHEY, SMNVEV (reference sequence). CDR3 length: 16 residues. CDR3 DNA sequence: TGTGCCAGCAGTGAGGACGGTTACTCTGGGGCCAACGTCCTGACTTTC. This encodes CASSEDGYSGANVLTF.

The chain recombines TRBV6-5 with TRBJ2-7, with 9 bases aligning to TRBD1. Germline assignment: CDR1 MNHEY and CDR2 SVGAGI. Trimming removed 6 bases from V and 4 bases from J; junction bases left unmatched: 10. The CDR3 is made up of 15 amino acids. The CDR3 protein is CASSKYRGLLYEQYF. The CDR3 DNA is TGTGCCAGCAGCAAGTACAGGGGGCTATTGTACGAGCAGTACTTC.

The chain combines TRBV3-1 (or the pseudogene TRBV3-2) with TRBJ1-3; D remains unclear. This CDR3 has 15 amino acids. V dropped 0 bases and J dropped 0 bases, with 6 bases sitting between them. Germline CDR1 LGHDT, CDR2 YNNKEL (reference sequence). CDR3 in DNA: TGTGCCAGCAGCCAAGATTCTTCCTCTGGAAACACCATATATTTT. This encodes CASSQDSSSGNTIYF.

The V gene is TRBV30, the J gene TRBJ2-1; the D is unclear. The CDR3 runs 13 residues. The germline V gene has CDR1 GTSNPN and CDR2 SVGIG (reference sequence). Trimming stripped 8 bases from V and 0 bases from J, with 11 bases between. The CDR3 region is CALEGYSYNEQFF. CDR3 DNA sequence: TGTGCCCTAGAAGGCTACTCCTACAATGAGCAGTTCTTC.